This T cell receptor (beta chain) was recorded in a study of cytomegalovirus exposure and HLA in healthy donors. Study overall: Most donors, 81% of over 350 genotyped, fell in the Caucasian-associated ancestry cluster.

This CDR3 has 14 residues. Germline-derived CDR1 and CDR2 are LNHDA and SQIVND (reference sequence). Trimming removed 7 bases from V and 3 bases from J, with 13 bases in between. Amplification used 60 Vbeta primers and 13 Jbeta primers. TCRdb's table, derived via immunoSEQ multiplex PCR, lists solely in-frame clones and lacks some. The sample contains roughly 120,000 clones, 70% of which appear only once. General observations from the study: Information on immune exposure was restricted to one variable (CMV serostatus). As a later analysis showed, a missense DCLRE1C variant was linked to trimming of TCR beta V- and J-genes.

To note about this clone: Antigen: not known.

This chain joins TRBV19 and TRBJ1-5, with a possible D match to TRBD1 (6 bases). Input material: PBMCs. This TCR derives from a young man in good health and CMV-seropositive. This CDR3 is CASTDGQINQPQHF. The CDR3, as DNA: TGTGCCAGTACCGACGGACAGATCAATCAGCCCCAGCATTTT.